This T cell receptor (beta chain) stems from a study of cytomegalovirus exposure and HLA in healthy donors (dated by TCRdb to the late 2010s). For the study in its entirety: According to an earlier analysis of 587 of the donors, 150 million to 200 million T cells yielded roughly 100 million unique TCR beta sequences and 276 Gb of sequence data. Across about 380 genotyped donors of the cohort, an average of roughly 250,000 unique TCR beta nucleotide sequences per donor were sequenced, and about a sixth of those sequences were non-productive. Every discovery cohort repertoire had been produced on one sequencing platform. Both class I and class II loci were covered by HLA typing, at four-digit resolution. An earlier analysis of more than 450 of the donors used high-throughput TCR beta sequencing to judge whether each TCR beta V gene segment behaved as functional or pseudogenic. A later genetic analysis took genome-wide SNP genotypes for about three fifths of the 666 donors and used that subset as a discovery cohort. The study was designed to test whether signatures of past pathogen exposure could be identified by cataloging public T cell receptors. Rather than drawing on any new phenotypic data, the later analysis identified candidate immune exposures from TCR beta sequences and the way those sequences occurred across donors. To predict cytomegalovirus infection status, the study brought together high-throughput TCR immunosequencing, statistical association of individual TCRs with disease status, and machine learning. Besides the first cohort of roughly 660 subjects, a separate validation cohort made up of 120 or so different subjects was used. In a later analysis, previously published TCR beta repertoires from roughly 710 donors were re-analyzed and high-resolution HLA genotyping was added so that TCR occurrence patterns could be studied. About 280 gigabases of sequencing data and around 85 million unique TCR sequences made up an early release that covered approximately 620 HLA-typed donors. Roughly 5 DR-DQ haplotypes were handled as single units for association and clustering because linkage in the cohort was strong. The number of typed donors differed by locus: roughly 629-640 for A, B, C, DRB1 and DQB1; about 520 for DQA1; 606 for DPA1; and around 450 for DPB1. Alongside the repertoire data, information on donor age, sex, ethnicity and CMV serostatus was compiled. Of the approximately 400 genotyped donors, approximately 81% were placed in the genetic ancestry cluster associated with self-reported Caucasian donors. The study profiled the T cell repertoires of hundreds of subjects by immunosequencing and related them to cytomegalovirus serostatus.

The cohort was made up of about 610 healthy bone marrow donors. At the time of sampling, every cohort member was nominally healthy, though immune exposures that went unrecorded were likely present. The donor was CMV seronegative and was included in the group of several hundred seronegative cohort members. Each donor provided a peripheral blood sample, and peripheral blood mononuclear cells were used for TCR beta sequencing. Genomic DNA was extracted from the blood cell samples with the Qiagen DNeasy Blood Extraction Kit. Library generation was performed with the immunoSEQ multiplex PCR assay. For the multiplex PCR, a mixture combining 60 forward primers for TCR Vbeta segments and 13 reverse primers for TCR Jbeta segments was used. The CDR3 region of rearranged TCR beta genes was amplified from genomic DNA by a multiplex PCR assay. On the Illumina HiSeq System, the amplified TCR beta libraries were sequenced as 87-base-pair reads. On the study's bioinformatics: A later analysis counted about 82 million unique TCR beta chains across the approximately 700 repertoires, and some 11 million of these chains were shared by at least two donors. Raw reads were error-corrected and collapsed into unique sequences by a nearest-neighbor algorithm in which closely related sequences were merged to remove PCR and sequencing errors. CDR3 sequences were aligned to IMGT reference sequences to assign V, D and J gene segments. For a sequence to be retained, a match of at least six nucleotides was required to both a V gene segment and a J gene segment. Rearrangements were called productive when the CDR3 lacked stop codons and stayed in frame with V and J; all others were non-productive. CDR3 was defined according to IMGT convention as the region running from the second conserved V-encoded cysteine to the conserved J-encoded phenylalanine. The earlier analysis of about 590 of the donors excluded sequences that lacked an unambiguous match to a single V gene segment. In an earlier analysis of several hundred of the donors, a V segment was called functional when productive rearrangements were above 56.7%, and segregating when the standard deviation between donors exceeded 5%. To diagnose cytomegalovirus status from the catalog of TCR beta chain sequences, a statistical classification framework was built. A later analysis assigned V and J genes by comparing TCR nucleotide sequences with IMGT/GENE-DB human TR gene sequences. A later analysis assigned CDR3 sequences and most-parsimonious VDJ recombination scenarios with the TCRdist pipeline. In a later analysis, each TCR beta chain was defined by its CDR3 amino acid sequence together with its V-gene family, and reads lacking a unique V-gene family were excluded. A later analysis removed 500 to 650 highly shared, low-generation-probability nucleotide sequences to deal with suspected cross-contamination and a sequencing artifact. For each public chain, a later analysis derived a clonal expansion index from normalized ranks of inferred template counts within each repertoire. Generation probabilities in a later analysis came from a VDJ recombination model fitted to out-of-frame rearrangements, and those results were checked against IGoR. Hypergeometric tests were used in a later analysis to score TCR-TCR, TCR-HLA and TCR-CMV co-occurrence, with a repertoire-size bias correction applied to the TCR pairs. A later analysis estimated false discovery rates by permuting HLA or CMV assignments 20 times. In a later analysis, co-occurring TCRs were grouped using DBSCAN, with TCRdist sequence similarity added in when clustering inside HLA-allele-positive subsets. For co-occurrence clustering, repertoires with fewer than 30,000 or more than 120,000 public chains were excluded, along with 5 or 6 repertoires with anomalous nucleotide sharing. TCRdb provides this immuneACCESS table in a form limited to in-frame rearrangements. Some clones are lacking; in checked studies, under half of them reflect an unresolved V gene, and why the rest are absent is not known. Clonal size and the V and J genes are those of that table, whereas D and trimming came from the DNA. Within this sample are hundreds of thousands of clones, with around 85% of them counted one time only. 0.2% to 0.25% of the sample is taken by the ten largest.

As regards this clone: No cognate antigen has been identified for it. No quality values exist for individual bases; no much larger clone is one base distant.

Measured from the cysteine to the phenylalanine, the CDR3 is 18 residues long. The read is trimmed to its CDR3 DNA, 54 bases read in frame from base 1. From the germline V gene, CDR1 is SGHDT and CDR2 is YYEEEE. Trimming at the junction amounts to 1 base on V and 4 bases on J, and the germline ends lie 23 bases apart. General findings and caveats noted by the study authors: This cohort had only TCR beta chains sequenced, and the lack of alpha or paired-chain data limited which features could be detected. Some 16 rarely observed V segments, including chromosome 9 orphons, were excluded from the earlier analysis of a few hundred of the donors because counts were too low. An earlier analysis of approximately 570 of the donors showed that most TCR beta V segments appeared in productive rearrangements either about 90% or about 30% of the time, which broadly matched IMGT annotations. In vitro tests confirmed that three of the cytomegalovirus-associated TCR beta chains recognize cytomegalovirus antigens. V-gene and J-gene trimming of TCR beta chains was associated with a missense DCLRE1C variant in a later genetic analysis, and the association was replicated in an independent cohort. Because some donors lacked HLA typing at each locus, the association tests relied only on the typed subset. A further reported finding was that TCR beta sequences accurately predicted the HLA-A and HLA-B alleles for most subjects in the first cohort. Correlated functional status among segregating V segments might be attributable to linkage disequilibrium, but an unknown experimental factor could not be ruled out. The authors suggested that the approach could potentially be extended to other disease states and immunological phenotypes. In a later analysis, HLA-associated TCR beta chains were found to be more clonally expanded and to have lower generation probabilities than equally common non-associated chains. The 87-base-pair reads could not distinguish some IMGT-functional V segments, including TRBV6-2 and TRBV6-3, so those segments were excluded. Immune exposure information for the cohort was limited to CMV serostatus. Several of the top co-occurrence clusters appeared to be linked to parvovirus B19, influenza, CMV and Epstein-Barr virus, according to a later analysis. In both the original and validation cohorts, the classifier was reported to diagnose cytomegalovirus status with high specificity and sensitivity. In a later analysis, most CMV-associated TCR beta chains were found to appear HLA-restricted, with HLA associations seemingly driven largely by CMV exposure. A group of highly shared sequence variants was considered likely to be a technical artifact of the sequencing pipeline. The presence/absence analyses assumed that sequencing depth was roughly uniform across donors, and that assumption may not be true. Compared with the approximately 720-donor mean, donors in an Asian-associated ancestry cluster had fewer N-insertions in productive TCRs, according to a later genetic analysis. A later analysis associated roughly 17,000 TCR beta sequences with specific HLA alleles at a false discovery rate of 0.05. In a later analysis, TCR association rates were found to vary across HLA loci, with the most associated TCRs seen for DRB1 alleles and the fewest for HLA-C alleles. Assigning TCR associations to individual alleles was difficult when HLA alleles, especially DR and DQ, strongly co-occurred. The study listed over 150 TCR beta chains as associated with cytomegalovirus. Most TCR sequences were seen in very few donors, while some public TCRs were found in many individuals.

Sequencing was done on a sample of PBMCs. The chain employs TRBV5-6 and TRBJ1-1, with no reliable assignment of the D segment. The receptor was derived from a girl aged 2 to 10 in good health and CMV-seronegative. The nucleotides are TGTGCCAGCAGCTTGTTGGATTTCCGGGGAGACGGAGTCACTGAAGCTTTCTTT. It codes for CASSLLDFRGDGVTEAFF. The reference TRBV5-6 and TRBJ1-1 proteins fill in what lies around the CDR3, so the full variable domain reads DAGVTQSPTHLIKTRGQQVTLRCSPKSGHDTVSWYQQALGQGPQFIFQYYEEEERQRGNFPDRFSGHQFPNYSSELNVNALLLGDSALYLCASSLLDFRGDGVTEAFFGQGTRLTVV.